A selection of T cell receptor beta chains follows, all from one sample in a study of blood T cell repertoires in COVID-19. Assay: immunoSEQ multiplex PCR; the TCRdb copy retains only in-frame clones and omits some. The sample has roughly 32,000 clones, over 80% seen once. The sample consisted of peripheral blood. These receptors came from a human donor with active COVID-19. The donor label of this sample is uncertain. Both conserved end residues are part of each CDR3. The D gene is left open where the match is weak. Clone size is given for some rows only: seen once, a few or many times, or a class if the clone is expanded.

CDR3: CASKASGSVGTGELFF
DNA: TGCGCCAGCAAAGCTAGCGGGAGTGTTGGCACCGGGGAGCTGTTTTTT
length: 16
V: TRBV5-1
J: TRBJ2-2
D: TRBD2
size: .

CDR3: CASSLSRGSYNEQFF
DNA: TGTGCCAGCAGCTTATCACGGGGCTCCTACAATGAGCAGTTCTTC
length: 15
V: TRBV7-2
J: TRBJ2-1
D: .
size: .

CDR3: CASSRQTYTPSALHF
DNA: TGTGCCAGCAGCCGACAGACCTATACCCCCTCGGCCCTCCACTTT
length: 15
V: TRBV6-2/TRBV6-3
J: TRBJ1-6
D: .
size: .

CDR3: CASSQDSLQEVTSGNTIYF
DNA: TGTGCCAGCAGCCAAGATTCTCTTCAGGAAGTCACCTCTGGAAACACCATATATTTT
length: 19
V: TRBV14
J: TRBJ1-3
D: .
size: .

CDR3: CASSLSRDTGYGYTF
DNA: TGTGCCAGCAGCTTATCTCGGGACACAGGCTATGGCTACACCTTC
length: 15
V: TRBV7-9
J: TRBJ1-2
D: .
size: once

CDR3: CASSYGGTNTEAFF
DNA: TGTGCCAGCAGTTACGGGGGGACGAACACTGAAGCTTTCTTT
length: 14
V: TRBV6-5
J: TRBJ1-1
D: .
size: .

CDR3: CAWRRGRGASGANVLTF
DNA: TGTGCCTGGAGGAGGGGCAGGGGGGCTTCTGGGGCCAACGTCCTGACTTTC
length: 17
V: TRBV30
J: TRBJ2-6
D: .
size: .

CDR3: CASSSFFTGGRETQYF
DNA: TGTGCCAGCAGCTCCTTTTTTACAGGGGGCCGCGAGACCCAGTACTTC
length: 16
V: TRBV7-2
J: TRBJ2-5
D: TRBD1
size: .

CDR3: CASRGRIASLETQYF
DNA: TGTGCCAGCAGGGGGCGCATAGCATCGTTAGAGACCCAGTACTTC
length: 15
V: TRBV19
J: TRBJ2-5
D: TRBD1
size: .

CDR3: CASGLSGPTDEQFF
DNA: TGTGCCAGCGGCCTTAGCGGCCCAACGGATGAGCAGTTCTTC
length: 14
V: TRBV27
J: TRBJ2-1
D: .
size: .

CDR3: CASSPRTEETQYF
DNA: TGTGCCAGCAGCCCGCGAACTGAAGAGACCCAGTACTTC
length: 13
V: TRBV7-2
J: TRBJ2-5
D: .
size: .

CDR3: CASSQEAYTGELFF
DNA: TGTGCCAGCAGCCAAGAAGCTTACACCGGGGAGCTGTTTTTT
length: 14
V: TRBV3-1/TRBV3-2
J: TRBJ2-2
D: .
size: .

CDR3: CASSEPGTSNEQFF
DNA: TGCGCCAGCAGTGAGCCCGGGACTAGCAATGAGCAGTTCTTC
length: 14
V: TRBV10-1
J: TRBJ2-1
D: TRBD2
size: .

CDR3: CASSLAGHSQETQYF
DNA: TGCGCCAGCAGCTTGGCGGGACATTCCCAAGAGACCCAGTACTTC
length: 15
V: TRBV5-1
J: TRBJ2-5
D: .
size: .

CDR3: CASSPRTRTGVGTDTQYF
DNA: TGTGCCAGCAGCCCCCGGACCCGGACAGGGGTGGGCACAGATACGCAGTATTTT
length: 18
V: TRBV5-4
J: TRBJ2-3
D: TRBD1
size: .

CDR3: CASSSSGGNNEQFF
DNA: TGTGCCAGTAGTTCTAGCGGGGGTAACAATGAGCAGTTCTTC
length: 14
V: TRBV19
J: TRBJ2-1
D: TRBD2
size: .